These 10 T cell receptor beta chains came from one sample sequenced in a study of regulatory T cells in long-lasting Graves disease. Time point denoted: newly diagnosed GD, antithyroid drugs for less than 3 months. TCR sequences were obtained from RNA taken from PBMCs. With iRepertoire HTBI primers and Arm-PCR of CDR3 regions, TCR beta libraries were built. Via MiXCR, TCRdb re-called the multiplex PCR reads, giving one row per CDR3 protein. Seen here are 350,000 to 550,000 distinct CDR3 sequences, about 16% observed once, and the top ten hold around 17%. These data were also filed under a second study, of T cells in Graves' hyperthyroidism and ophthalmopathy.

The material sequenced was peripheral blood mononuclear cells (PBMCs), taken at new diagnosis, from a patient treated with antithyroid drugs. The receptors were gathered from a woman in her twenties or thirties with Graves disease.

This clonotype has ten or more counts. The chain carries TRBV2 and TRBJ2-3, with 8 bases fitting TRBD1. Trimming took 8 bases from V and 4 from J; bases not matched to a gene: 11. This CDR3 comprises 15 residues. Germline V gene sequence: CDR1 SNHLY, CDR2 FYNNEI. The CDR3 is CASGSGQGKPDTQYF. DNA for the CDR3: TGTGCCAGCGGATCCGGACAGGGAAAGCCAGATACGCAGTATTTT.

Comment on this clonotype: It may be a read error: a sequence one base away is much more abundant. The chain couples TRBV27 to TRBJ2-1, with 11 nucleotides matching TRBD2. Germline CDR1 reads MNHEY; CDR2 reads SMNVEV (reference sequence). CDR3 length: 16 amino acids. The CDR3 loop reads CASSTLSGRGDNEQSF. For the CDR3, the DNA is TGTGCCAGCAGTACCCTTAGCGGGAGGGGGGACAATGAGCAGTCCTTC.

This clonotype has at least ten counts. V is TRBV6-1 and J is TRBJ1-3; 8 bases agree with TRBD1. Germline CDR1 MNHNS, CDR2 SASEGT. CDR3 length: 16 amino acids. J lost 3 bases, V lost 5 bases, and 9 bases had no gene match. The CDR3 region has the DNA TGTGCCAGCAGTATATCTCAGGGGGCGCTTGGAAACACCATATATTTT. Encoded protein: CASSISQGALGNTIYF.

V and J are TRBV28 and TRBJ2-5, with a possible D match to TRBD2 (6 bases). V lost 2 bases, J lost 3 bases, and 13 bases lay in between. There are 15 residues in the CDR3. Germline V gene sequence: CDR1 MDHEN, CDR2 SYDVKM. CDR3 in DNA: TGTGCCAGCAGTTTAAGCGGAGGCGGGGAAGAGACCCAGTACTTC. Translation: CASSLSGGGEETQYF.

The genes are TRBV5-1 and TRBJ1-3; no reliable D call. CDR1 is SGHRS, CDR2 YFSETQ, per germline. This CDR3 is 16 amino acids long. V lost 4 bases to trimming and J lost 4 bases, with 18 bases between them. The CDR3: CASSPLGSELGNTIYF. Here the CDR3 DNA reads TGCGCCAGCAGCCCACTTGGGTCGGAGTTGGGAAACACCATATATTTT.

This clonotype was observed at least ten times. The chain recombines TRBV20-1 with TRBJ2-1; 14 nucleotides line up with TRBD2. V gave up 4 bases and J gave up 10 bases; unmatched junction bases: 6. Germline V gene lookup returns CDR1 DFQATT and CDR2 SNEGSKA (reference sequence). This CDR3 is 14 amino acids long. Here the CDR3 reads CSATGTSGRGEQFF. The CDR3, as DNA: TGCAGTGCTACCGGGACTAGCGGGAGAGGGGAGCAGTTCTTC.

This clonotype was found a few times. The chain is built from TRBV4-1 and TRBJ1-2, with D possibly matching TRBD1 (6 bases). Trimming stripped 3 bases from V and 4 bases from J, with 12 bases between. Germline V gene data show CDR1 as MGHRA and CDR2 as YSYEKL. This CDR3 is 14 amino acids long. This CDR3 is CASSQGARSYGYTF. In DNA, the CDR3 is TGCGCCAGCAGCCAGGGGGCGAGGAGCTATGGCTACACCTTC.

This chain links TRBV20-1 with TRBJ1-2; no clear D. CDR1 and CDR2 (germline): DFQATT, SNEGSKA (reference sequence). The CDR3 totals 14 residues. Trimming removed 6 bases at V and 7 bases at J, with 21 bases between. The CDR3 reads CSAPRHGEVTGYTF. The CDR3 region has the DNA TGCAGTGCCCCCCGACACGGCGAGGTAACTGGCTACACCTTC.

The V call is TRBV19, the J call TRBJ2-5; 11 positions match TRBD2. There are 15 residues in the CDR3. The V segment lost 6 bases and the J segment 5 bases; nucleotides outside the gene matches: 8. Germline V gene sequence: CDR1 LNHDA, CDR2 SQIVND (reference sequence). The CDR3, as DNA: TGTGCCAGTAGCACCCTAGCGGGAGGTGGGGAGACCCAGTACTTC. This sequence encodes CASSTLAGGGETQYF.

This clonotype showed up many times. The chain couples TRBV20-1 to TRBJ2-7; D is unclear. This CDR3 comprises 14 residues. Germline assignment: CDR1 DFQATT and CDR2 SNEGSKA (reference sequence). V shed 4 bases and J shed 0 bases, with 13 bases lying between them. This CDR3 is CSATPVQFSYEQYF. CDR3 nucleotide sequence: TGCAGTGCTACCCCGGTCCAATTCTCCTACGAGCAGTACTTC.